A single T cell receptor beta chain is shown here with its context. Ten or more counts support this clonotype. This receptor's antigen is unknown. Per-base quality was not reported, and no clone a single base away is much larger than it. The entry originates in a study of neurological immune-mediated disorders (dated by TCRdb to the late 2010s). Broadly, across the study: The study compared peripheral blood TCR-beta repertoires of HTLV-I-associated myelopathy (HAM/TSP) patients, multiple sclerosis patients and healthy controls using UMI-based sequencing. The 95 to 120 TCR-beta libraries included longitudinal samples, technical triplicates and paired sorted CD4+ and CD8+ T-cell subsets alongside PBMC samples. Longitudinal HAM/TSP donors and healthy donors each had 3 time-points at intervals of about 3-45 months. The cohort included approximately 68 subjects: roughly 15 with HAM/TSP, approximately 34 with multiple sclerosis, and approximately 20 healthy controls. The paper as a whole reports these results and caveats: No identical CDR3 amino acid sequences were found to be shared among expanded clones across subjects, suggesting that TCR-beta repertoires were private in all groups. TCR clonal expansion was highest in HAM/TSP patients and lowest in MS patients, with MS patients falling below even healthy controls.

cDNA synthesis used template-switch 5'RACE with a primer carrying a 10-nucleotide random unique molecular identifier tagging each TCR transcript. Each sequencing run produced over 180 million TCR-beta sequences covering 15-18 subjects. The RNeasy kit was used for extraction of total RNA. The KAPA Real-time Library Amplification kit was used to amplify TCR-beta VDJ regions with primers targeting the TCR constant region and the 5'RACE anchor. A first PCR added sample indexes and Illumina adaptors, after which a second PCR increased the library yield. The roughly 650 bp TCR product was size-selected on a 2% E-gel SizeSelection system after Ampure bead purification. Before pooling, library quality was checked on a Bioanalyzer, concentration was measured with Qubit, and libraries were quantified with the Kapa Library Quantification kit. An Illumina HiSeq 2500 was used to sequence the libraries paired-end at 2 x 150 bp. To increase sequence diversity, roughly 24-31% phiX was spiked into each library pool. As for the authors' bioinformatics: Quality-filtered reads were processed with the UMI-based MiGEC pipeline, which removed over 75% of raw TCR sequences during error correction. VDJ genes were aligned to IMGT germline references, and each clonotype was defined by a unique CDR3 amino acid sequence together with V-J genes. Clonal expansion, Shannon diversity and CDR3 relatedness were evaluated with VDJtools (CalcPairwiseDistances, ClusterSamples), while phylogenetic trees were built in CLCbio workbench. Expanded clones were defined as having at least 8 unique UMIs, based on coefficient-of-variation modelling across technical triplicates. TCRdb reworked the public reads: Q25 trimming with fastp, MiXCR clone assembly, productive beta chains retained. One record per CDR3 amino acid sequence lists the most common genes and DNA. The V and J calls here are based on TCRdb, not the publication. The sample profile shows over 55,000 distinct CDR3 sequences; roughly 10% of them were found once. The ten largest clones represent 9.5% to 10% of the sample.

This sample's time point label indicates: longitudinal time-point 1 (baseline). Blood bank volunteers in Maryland, USA served as the healthy controls. Libraries from unsorted PBMCs were made from 2 million PBMCs kept in RNAlater at -80 degrees C until RNA extraction. Peripheral blood was subjected to Ficoll-Hypaque density gradient centrifugation to isolate PBMCs, which were then cryopreserved in liquid nitrogen. The germline V gene (reference sequence) supplies CDR1 DFQATT and CDR2 SNEGSKA. The CDR3 spans 18 residues, from the cysteine through the phenylalanine. The only DNA kept is the CDR3, 54 bases in frame from the first base. The junction shows trimming of 1 base on V and 0 bases on J, plus 20 bases between the germline ends.

The V and J segments used are TRBV20-1 and TRBJ2-3, with the D gene tentatively TRBD1 or TRBD2, based on 5 matching bases in each. Sequenced sample: PBMCs. This receptor was taken from a man aged 30-40 years in good health. The CDR3 here reads CSARAWGPRIASTDTQYF. The nucleotides read TGCAGTGCTAGAGCCTGGGGACCGCGGATAGCTAGCACAGATACGCAGTATTTT.